This T cell receptor beta chain is drawn from a study of ipilimumab plus nivolumab after autologous stem cell transplantation. This clone was counted a few times. Using immunoSEQ multiplex PCR, the repertoire was profiled, and TCRdb retains in-frame clones only, with some absent. This table has roughly 86,000 clones, 65% to 85% appearing once. Germline CDR1 reads MGHRA; CDR2 reads YSYEKL. The CDR3 length is 14 residues. With 6 bases clipped from V and 5 bases from J, the junction kept 7 bases outside the gene matches. The sample was PBMCs, taken in a trial of ipilimumab plus nivolumab as post-transplant consolidation. The V call is TRBV4-1, the J call TRBJ1-2; 9 nucleotides line up with TRBD1. The sequence came from a male donor with diffuse large B-cell lymphoma. The CDR3, as DNA: TGCGCCAGCAGTTTACCGGGACAGGGATATGGCTACACCTTC. Translation gives CASSLPGQGYGYTF.